This entry lists 27 T cell receptor beta chains sequenced from one sample in a study of identical twins (dated by TCRdb to about 2016). Library preparation employed 5' RACE. TCRdb lists the instrument as Illumina HiSeq 2000. The public reads were run again by TCRdb, first through fastp at Q25 and then through MiXCR, and only productive beta chains were kept. Each CDR3 protein appears once, grouped with its most common genes and DNA. The sample yields roughly 480,000 distinct CDR3 sequences; 24% were counted once. 2.9% of the sample is taken by the ten largest. These data are also associated with another study on T cells expressing NK-cell markers.

The specimen was CD4+ T cells sorted from blood. These receptors were obtained from a woman aged 18-30 years in good health.

This chain joins TRBV2 and TRBJ1-1; unclear D gene. There are 13 residues in the CDR3. Germline-derived CDR1 and CDR2 are SNHLY and FYNNEI. Trimming stripped 6 bases from V and 5 bases from J, with 13 bases between. The DNA of the CDR3 is TGTGCCAGCAGGGCCCGGTTAGGTACTGAAGCTTTCTTT. Amino acid sequence: CASRARLGTEAFF.

This chain links TRBV4-3 with TRBJ2-5; D is unclear. Trimming took 4 bases from V and 5 from J, leaving 14 bases between them. Per the germline V gene, CDR1 is LGHNA and CDR2 is YSLEER. The CDR3 has 14 amino acids. CDR3 loop: CASSLRPDRETQYF. DNA of the CDR3: TGCGCCAGCAGCCTCCGCCCCGATCGGGAGACCCAGTACTTC.

The table lists this clonotype with a few counts. The chain couples TRBV9 to TRBJ2-3, with 10 nucleotides matching TRBD1. The CDR3 is made up of 16 amino acids. CDR1 SGDLS and CDR2 YYNGEE come from the germline V gene. V lost 4 bases, J lost 1 base, and 6 bases stayed unmatched. CDR3 sequence (DNA): TGTGCCAGCAGCCTGGGGGGGACAGGGGGCACAGATACGCAGTATTTT. Protein sequence: CASSLGGTGGTDTQYF.

The chain employs TRBV9 and TRBJ1-1; TRBD1 is a possible D gene (6 bases). V was clipped by 3 bases and J by 1 base, with 13 bases between them. CDR3 size: 15 residues. Germline V gene data show CDR1 as SGDLS and CDR2 as YYNGEE. The CDR3 region has the DNA TGTGCCAGCAGCGCCGACCCACAGGGGAACACTGAAGCTTTCTTT. This gives the protein CASSADPQGNTEAFF.

This clonotype was observed a handful of times. This chain links TRBV20-1 with TRBJ2-1, with TRBD2 identical over 9 bases. Germline-derived CDR1 and CDR2 are DFQATT and SNEGSKA (reference sequence). The CDR3 contains 16 residues. V dropped 5 bases and J dropped 4; count of bases not matched to a gene: 12. The CDR3 protein is CSAFRLADDSYNEQFF. In DNA, the CDR3 is TGCAGTGCTTTCCGACTAGCGGACGACTCTTACAATGAGCAGTTCTTC.

The chain uses TRBV20-1 and TRBJ2-7, with D possibly being TRBD1 or TRBD2 (5 bases each). V shed 5 bases and J shed 2 bases, with 13 bases lying between them. The CDR3 sequence is 13 residues long. CDR1 and CDR2 (germline): DFQATT, SNEGSKA (reference sequence). The CDR3 DNA reads TGCAGTGCTGCTCGGGGCAGTCCCTACGAGCAGTACTTC. This gives the protein CSAARGSPYEQYF.

There are many counts of this clonotype. The chain uses TRBV14 and TRBJ2-1; D is perhaps TRBD1 (5 bases). V was shortened by 6 bases and J by 2 bases, with 8 bases between the two germline ends. The CDR3 extends over 13 amino acids. Germline V CDR1 and CDR2: SGHDN, FVKESK. CDR3 DNA: TGTGCCAGCAGTCAGGGCCCCTACAATGAGCAGTTCTTC. Translation: CASSQGPYNEQFF. Supplemented by reference TRBV14 and TRBJ2-1, the full variable domain reads EAGVTQFPSHSVIEKGQTVTLRCDPISGHDNLYWYRRVMGKEIKFLLHFVKESKQDESGMPNNRFLAERTGGTYSTLKVQPAELEDSGVYFCASSQGPYNEQFFGPGTRLTVL.

The V call is TRBV5-5, the J call TRBJ2-4; D remains ambiguous. The V gene's germline CDR1 is SGHKS and CDR2 YYEKEE (reference sequence). Deletions cut 0 bases from V and 1 base from J, with 11 bases between. The CDR3 is 16 residues long. CDR3 loop: CASSLEGYGAKNIQYF. The CDR3 nucleotides are TGTGCCAGCAGCTTGGAAGGGTATGGGGCCAAAAACATTCAGTACTTC.

This chain joins TRBV27 and TRBJ1-5; D possibly corresponds to TRBD1 (5 bases). V gave up 3 bases and J gave up 6 bases, with 12 bases separating them. Germline V gene lookup returns CDR1 MNHEY and CDR2 SMNVEV (reference sequence). This CDR3 is 14 amino acids long. The CDR3 region is CASSLRGRGQPQHF. CDR3 nucleotide sequence: TGTGCCAGCAGTTTGAGAGGGAGGGGTCAGCCCCAGCATTTT.

The CDR3 loop is CATSRAGRDRGYNSPLHF. CDR3 nucleotide sequence: TGTGCCACCAGCAGAGCTGGGCGGGACAGGGGTTATAATTCACCCCTCCACTTT. The chain employs TRBV15 and TRBJ1-6, with TRBD1 matching over 10 bases. The V and J ends lost 1 base and 4 bases, in that order; junction bases with no gene match: 7. The CDR3 is 18 amino acids. Germline-derived CDR1 and CDR2 are LNHNV and YYDKDF (reference sequence). The full variable domain, its missing parts supplied by reference TRBV15 and TRBJ1-6, is DAMVIQNPRYQVTQFGKPVTLSCSQTLNHNVMYWYQQKSSQAPKLLFHYYDKDFNNEADTPDNFQSRRPNTSFCFLDIRSPGLGDTAMYLCATSRAGRDRGYNSPLHFGNGTRLTVT.

This clonotype has a handful of counts. The chain combines TRBV9 with TRBJ2-2; D gene ambiguous. V was cut by 0 bases and J by 1 base, with 4 bases left in between. The CDR3 has 14 amino acids. Germline lookup yields CDR1 SGDLS and CDR2 YYNGEE. The chain's CDR3 is CASSVGVNTGELFF. In DNA, the CDR3 is TGTGCCAGCAGCGTAGGCGTGAACACCGGGGAGCTGTTTTTT.

This clonotype was picked up a small number of times. The chain carries TRBV10-3 and TRBJ2-1, with 7 bases lining up with TRBD2. Per the germline V gene, CDR1 is ENHRY and CDR2 is SYGVKD. CDR3 length: 12 residues. Trimming cost V 4 bases and J 6 bases; bases outside gene matches: 0. This chain's CDR3 is CAISGTSNEQFF. In DNA form, the CDR3 reads TGTGCCATCAGTGGGACTAGCAATGAGCAGTTCTTC.

This clonotype was picked up a small number of times. The chain combines TRBV6-2 or TRBV6-3 with TRBJ1-2; no reliable D call. Trimming took 7 bases from V and 2 from J, leaving 11 bases between them. The CDR3 runs 13 residues. The germline gives CDR1 MNHEY, CDR2 SVGEGT. The CDR3 nucleotides are TGTGCCAGCAAGACGACGACGAACTATGGCTACACCTTC. Amino acids: CASKTTTNYGYTF.

CDR3 protein: CASRAPTSGSTQYF. The DNA of the CDR3 is TGTGCCAGCAGAGCCCCGACTAGCGGGAGCACGCAGTATTTT. The chain couples TRBV6-1 to TRBJ2-3, with TRBD2 identical over 12 bases. The length of the CDR3 is 14 residues. The V and J ends lost 6 bases and 9 bases, in that order; junction bases with no gene match: 7. Germline V CDR1 and CDR2: MNHNS, SASEGT.

The chain joins TRBV7-6 to TRBJ1-1; 7 bases line up with TRBD1. CDR1 and CDR2 (germline): SGHVS, FNYEAQ. V dropped 5 bases and J dropped 1; count of bases not matched to a gene: 4. The CDR3 consists of 14 residues. CDR3 nucleotide sequence: TGTGCCAGCAGCGGGGGACAGAAGAACACTGAAGCTTTCTTT. It translates to CASSGGQKNTEAFF.

The chain employs TRBV9 and TRBJ2-3, with a possible D match to TRBD1 (6 bases). Germline CDR1 and CDR2: SGDLS and YYNGEE. The ends were cut back, 3 bases at V and 2 bases at J, with 16 bases in the middle. CDR3 length equals 16 residues. The CDR3 reads CASSAQPGQHTDTQYF. The DNA of the CDR3 is TGTGCCAGCAGCGCCCAACCGGGACAACACACAGATACGCAGTATTTT.

The chain employs TRBV7-2 and TRBJ2-3; 7 positions agree with TRBD1. The length of the CDR3 is 14 residues. V trimming: 4 bases; J trimming: 2 bases; junction bases outside the gene matches: 3. CDR1 and CDR2 (germline): SGHTA, FQGNSA. The CDR3 nucleotides read TGTGCCAGCAGCTCAGGACAGGTCACAGATACGCAGTATTTT. It specifies CASSSGQVTDTQYF.

The rearrangement links TRBV4-3 to TRBJ2-2; D unresolved. This CDR3 region has 15 residues. Germline lookup yields CDR1 LGHNA and CDR2 YSLEER. The germline V and J ends were trimmed by 2 bases and 7 bases, with 14 bases remaining between them. The CDR3: CASSQYSSANGELFF. CDR3 DNA sequence: TGCGCCAGCAGCCAATATTCGTCGGCAAACGGGGAGCTGTTTTTT.

This clonotype was picked up a small number of times. The chain carries TRBV2 and TRBJ2-2, with 14 bases matching TRBD2. CDR3 length: 15 amino acids. CDR1 is SNHLY and CDR2 is FYNNEI in the germline V gene. The V segment lost 10 bases and the J segment 0 bases; nucleotides outside the gene matches: 1. The CDR3, as DNA: TGTGCCAAGACTAGCGGGGGGGCGAACACCGGGGAGCTGTTTTTT. Translating it yields CAKTSGGANTGELFF.

The CDR3 region has the DNA TGTGCCAGCAGACGGACTAGCGGGGGCCGACAAGAGACCCAGTACTTC. Translated: CASRRTSGGRQETQYF. The chain combines TRBV5-4 with TRBJ2-5, with 13 bases fitting TRBD2. The CDR3 has 16 residues. J gave up 2 bases and V 5 bases, and 6 bases lay outside the gene matches. The germline gives CDR1 SGHNT, CDR2 YYREEE (reference sequence).

The sample holds one count of this clonotype. The rearrangement joins TRBV9 to TRBJ2-3; 7 bases map to TRBD1. The CDR3 spans 13 residues. The germline V gene encodes CDR1 SGDLS and CDR2 YYNGEE. Trimming took 3 bases from V and 4 from J; bases not matched to a gene: 2. Written as DNA, the CDR3 is TGTGCCAGCAGCGGGGACAGCGCAGATACGCAGTATTTT. This codes for CASSGDSADTQYF.

This sequence joins TRBV2 and TRBJ1-3, with D perhaps TRBD1 (6 bases). V was trimmed by 5 bases and J by 0 bases, leaving 11 bases between them. Germline loops: CDR1 SNHLY, CDR2 FYNNEI. CDR3 size: 15 residues. The CDR3 is CASSPQGFSGNTIYF. DNA of the CDR3: TGTGCCAGCAGTCCACAGGGTTTCTCTGGAAACACCATATATTTT.

This clonotype was seen only once. The chain uses TRBV2 and TRBJ2-3, with unresolved D. Germline CDR1 SNHLY, CDR2 FYNNEI. V was trimmed by 6 bases and J by 5 bases, leaving 12 bases between them. This CDR3 region has 13 residues. The CDR3 DNA reads TGTGCCAGCAGCCTCCTTCAATTAGATACGCAGTATTTT. Translating gives CASSLLQLDTQYF.

The sample holds a few counts of this clonotype. This chain connects TRBV5-1 to TRBJ2-3; D is perhaps TRBD2 (6 bases). Germline CDR1 SGHRS, CDR2 YFSETQ. V lost 4 bases to trimming and J lost 2 bases, with 14 bases between them. The CDR3 spans 15 residues. CDR3: CASSAGTRITDTQYF. CDR3 DNA sequence: TGCGCCAGCAGCGCCGGGACTCGTATCACAGATACGCAGTATTTT.

The CDR3 loop reads CASKMAGGTYNEQFF. CDR3 coding DNA: TGCGCCAGCAAGATGGCGGGGGGGACCTACAATGAGCAGTTCTTC. The chain carries TRBV5-1 and TRBJ2-1; the match to TRBD2 covers 9 bases. Germline CDR1 and CDR2: SGHRS and YFSETQ. Losses at the gene ends were 6 bases for V and 2 bases for J; bases not matched to a gene: 6. This CDR3 has 15 residues.

There are a few counts of this clonotype. The chain links TRBV9 to TRBJ2-1; 8 bases map to TRBD1. The CDR3 is made up of 15 amino acids. From germline, CDR1 is SGDLS and CDR2 YYNGEE. V lost 1 base to trimming and J lost 3 bases; unmatched junction nucleotides: 3. CDR3 sequence (DNA): TGTGCCAGCAGCGTAATGACAGGGGTCTACAATGAGCAGTTCTTC. It is translated as CASSVMTGVYNEQFF.

This clonotype was observed a few times. The chain combines TRBV3-1 with TRBJ2-2; the match to TRBD2 covers 7 bases. The CDR3 runs 15 residues. The germline gives CDR1 LGHDT, CDR2 YNNKEL (reference sequence). The J segment lost 0 bases and the V segment lost 3 bases, leaving 1 base of the junction unmatched. The chain's CDR3 is CASSQGGSNTGELFF. Here the CDR3 DNA reads TGTGCCAGCAGCCAGGGGGGGTCGAACACCGGGGAGCTGTTTTTT.